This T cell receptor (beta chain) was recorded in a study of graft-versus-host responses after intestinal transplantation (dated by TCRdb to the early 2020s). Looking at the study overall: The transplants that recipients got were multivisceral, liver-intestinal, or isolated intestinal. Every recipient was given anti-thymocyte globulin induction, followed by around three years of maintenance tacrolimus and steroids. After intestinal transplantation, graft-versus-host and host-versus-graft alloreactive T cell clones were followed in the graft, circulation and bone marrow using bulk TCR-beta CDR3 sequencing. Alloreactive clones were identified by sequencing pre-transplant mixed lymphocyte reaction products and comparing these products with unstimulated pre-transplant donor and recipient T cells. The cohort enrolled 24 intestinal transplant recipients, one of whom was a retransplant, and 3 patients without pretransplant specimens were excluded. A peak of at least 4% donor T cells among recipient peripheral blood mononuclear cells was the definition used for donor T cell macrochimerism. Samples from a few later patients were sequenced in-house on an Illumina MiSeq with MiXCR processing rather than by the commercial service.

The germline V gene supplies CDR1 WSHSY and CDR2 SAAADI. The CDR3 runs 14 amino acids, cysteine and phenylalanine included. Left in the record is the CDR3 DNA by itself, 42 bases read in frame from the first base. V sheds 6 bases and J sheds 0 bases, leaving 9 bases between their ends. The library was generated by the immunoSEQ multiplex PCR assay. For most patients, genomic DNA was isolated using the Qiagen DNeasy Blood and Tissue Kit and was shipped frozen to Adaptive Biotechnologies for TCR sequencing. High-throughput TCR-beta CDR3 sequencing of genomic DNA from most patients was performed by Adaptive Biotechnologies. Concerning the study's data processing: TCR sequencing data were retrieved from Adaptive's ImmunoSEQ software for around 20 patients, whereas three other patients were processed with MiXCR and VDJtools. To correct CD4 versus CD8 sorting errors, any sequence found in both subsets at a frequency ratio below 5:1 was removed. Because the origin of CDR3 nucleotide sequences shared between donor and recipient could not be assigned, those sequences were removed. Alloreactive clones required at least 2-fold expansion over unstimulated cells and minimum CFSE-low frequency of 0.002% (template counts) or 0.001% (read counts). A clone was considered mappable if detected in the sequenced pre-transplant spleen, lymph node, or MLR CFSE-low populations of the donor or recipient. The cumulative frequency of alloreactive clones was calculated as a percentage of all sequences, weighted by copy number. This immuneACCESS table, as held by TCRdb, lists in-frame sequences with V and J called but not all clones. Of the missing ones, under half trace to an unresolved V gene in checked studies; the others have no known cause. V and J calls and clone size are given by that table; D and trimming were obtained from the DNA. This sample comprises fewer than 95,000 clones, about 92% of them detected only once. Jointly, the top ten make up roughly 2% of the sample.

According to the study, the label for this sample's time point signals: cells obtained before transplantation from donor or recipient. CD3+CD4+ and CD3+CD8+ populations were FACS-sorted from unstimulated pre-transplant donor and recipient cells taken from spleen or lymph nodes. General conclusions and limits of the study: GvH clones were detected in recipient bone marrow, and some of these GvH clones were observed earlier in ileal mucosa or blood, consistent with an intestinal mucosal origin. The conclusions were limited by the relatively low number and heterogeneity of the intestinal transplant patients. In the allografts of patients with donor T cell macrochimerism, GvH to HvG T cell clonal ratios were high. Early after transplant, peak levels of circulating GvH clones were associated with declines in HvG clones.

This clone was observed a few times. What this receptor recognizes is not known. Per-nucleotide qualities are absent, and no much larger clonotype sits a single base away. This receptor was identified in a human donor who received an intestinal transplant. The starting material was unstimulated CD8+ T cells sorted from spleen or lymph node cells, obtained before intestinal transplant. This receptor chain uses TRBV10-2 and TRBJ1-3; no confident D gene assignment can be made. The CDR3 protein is CASSGGISGNTIYF. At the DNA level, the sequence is TGCGCCAGCAGCGGCGGTATCTCTGGAAACACCATATATTTT.